The 25 T cell receptor beta chains given below trace back to one sample, sequenced in a study of neoadjuvant anti-PD-1 for oral cavity cancer. As for time point: after neoadjuvant nivolumab, at surgical resection. Profiling relied on immunoSEQ multiplex PCR, and the TCRdb table lists in-frame clones only, not all of them. The sample has about 10,000 clones; roughly 61% are singletons. The sample consisted of tumor tissue, taken after nivolumab (anti-PD-1) treatment. The source is a person aged 40 to 85 with oral cavity squamous cell carcinoma.

The chain employs TRBV6-5 and TRBJ1-2, with D perhaps matching TRBD1 (6 bases). CDR3 size: 14 residues. Trimming left V 6 bases short and J 3 bases short, with 14 bases between. Germline values: CDR1 MNHEY, CDR2 SVGAGI. CDR3 residues: CASSLGGADYGYTF. DNA of the CDR3: TGTGCCAGCAGCCTGGGGGGGGCCGACTATGGCTACACCTTC.

The V gene is TRBV9, the J gene TRBJ2-3; TRBD2 matches 9 bases. With V trimmed by 0 bases and J by 9 bases, 5 bases remained unmatched. The CDR3 contains 14 residues. The germline CDR1 and CDR2 sequences are SGDLS and YYNGEE. CDR3 coding DNA: TGTGCCAGCAGCGTAGATGGCAGCGGGGGGACGCAGTATTTT. It encodes CASSVDGSGGTQYF.

The J gene is TRBJ2-3, the V gene TRBV18; 7 bases agree with TRBD1. Trimming removed 2 bases from V and 5 bases from J; junction bases left unmatched: 4. This CDR3 comprises 14 residues. The V gene's germline CDR1 is KGHSH and CDR2 LQKENI. CDR3 loop: CASSPKAGGDTQYF. In DNA form, the CDR3 reads TGTGCCAGCTCACCAAAGGCAGGGGGAGATACGCAGTATTTT. The entire variable domain, with the rest obtained from reference TRBV18 and TRBJ2-3, is as follows: NAGVMQNPRHLVRRRGQEARLRCSPMKGHSHVYWYRQLPEEGLKFMVYLQKENIIDESGMPKERFSAEFPKEGPSILRIQQVVRGDSAAYFCASSPKAGGDTQYFGPGTRLTVL.

The chain is built from TRBV27 and TRBJ2-1; 10 nucleotides align to TRBD1. With 1 base clipped from V and 13 bases from J, the junction kept 7 bases outside the gene matches. The CDR3 is 14 amino acids. Germline V lookup: CDR1 MNHEY, CDR2 SMNVEV (reference sequence). The CDR3 DNA reads TGTGCCAGCAGTTTATGGGGGGGGGACAGGGGTCAGTTCTTC. Protein sequence: CASSLWGGDRGQFF.

A remark on this clone: The identical CDR3 is also encoded by other nucleotide sequences in the sample. V gene TRBV28 combines with J gene TRBJ1-5; 9 positions match TRBD1. This CDR3 region has 15 residues. Germline V gene sequence: CDR1 MDHEN, CDR2 SYDVKM. Trimming cost V 6 bases and J 2 bases; bases outside gene matches: 5. The CDR3 DNA reads TGTGCCAGCAGCTCGGGACAGGGAGGCAATCAGCCCCAGCATTTT. It is translated as CASSSGQGGNQPQHF.

This clone was counted only a few times. The chain employs TRBV9 and TRBJ1-1; the D gene is possibly TRBD1 (5 bases). CDR3 length equals 14 residues. Germline CDR1 reads SGDLS; CDR2 reads YYNGEE. Trimming took 0 bases from V and 5 from J, leaving 11 bases between them. This chain's CDR3 is CASSVVGGETEAFF. CDR3 nucleotide sequence: TGTGCCAGCAGCGTAGTCGGAGGGGAGACTGAAGCTTTCTTT.

In DNA, the CDR3 is TGTGCCAGCAGCGACAGGGGGCATGTCACCGGGGAGCTGTTTTTT. Translation gives CASSDRGHVTGELFF. This chain links TRBV9 with TRBJ2-2; 9 nucleotides agree with TRBD1. The CDR3 sequence is 15 residues long. Germline trimming cut 3 bases from V and 4 bases from J; bases unmatched to any gene: 4. Germline CDR1 SGDLS, CDR2 YYNGEE.

There are a few counts of this clone. The chain carries TRBV7-9 and TRBJ2-1; TRBD2 matches at 10 bases. With V trimmed by 4 bases and J by 5 bases, 11 bases remained unmatched. Germline V gives CDR1 SEHNR, CDR2 FQNEAQ (reference sequence). CDR3 size: 17 residues. In nucleotides, the CDR3 is TGTGCCAGCAGCTCTTACCCCGGGACTAGCGCCAACAATGAGCAGTTCTTC. Translated, it gives CASSSYPGTSANNEQFF.

The chain links TRBV5-1 to TRBJ2-5; D call uncertain. This CDR3 contains 12 residues. Trimming left V 2 bases short and J 5 bases short, with 7 bases between. Germline assignment: CDR1 SGHRS and CDR2 YFSETQ. DNA of the CDR3: TGCGCCAGCAGCTTCAACGTGGAGACCCAGTACTTC. Residues: CASSFNVETQYF. Together with reference TRBV5-1 and TRBJ2-5, the CDR3 gives the full variable domain: KAGVTQTPRYLIKTRGQQVTLSCSPISGHRSVSWYQQTPGQGLQFLFEYFSETQRNKGNFPGRFSGRQFSNSRSEMNVSTLELGDSALYLCASSFNVETQYFGPGTRLLVL.

This chain uses TRBV19 with TRBJ2-5; 8 nucleotides align to TRBD2. With the DNA end fitting TRBJ2-7 better, the J assignment may be wrong. This CDR3 has 15 amino acids. Germline lookup yields CDR1 LNHDA and CDR2 SQIVND (reference sequence). CDR3 in amino acids: CASSILSGSFYEQYF. CDR3 in DNA: TGTGCCAGTAGTATACTGAGCGGGAGTTTCTACGAGCAGTACTTC.

The chain recombines TRBV7-9 with TRBJ2-1; no firm D call. Germline V gives CDR1 SEHNR, CDR2 FQNEAQ (reference sequence). CDR3 length: 12 amino acids. The germline V and J ends were trimmed by 1 base and 10 bases, with 8 bases remaining between them. The CDR3 spells CASSLVGQEQFF. CDR3 coding DNA: TGTGCCAGCAGCTTAGTAGGGCAGGAGCAGTTCTTC.

The chain has TRBV7-9 and TRBJ2-1, with 9 bases lining up with TRBD1. The germline gives CDR1 SEHNR, CDR2 FQNEAQ (reference sequence). There are 12 residues in the CDR3. The trim removed 5 bases at V and 14 bases at J, leaving 7 bases unmatched. The CDR3 nucleotides are TGTGCCAGCAGCACAAACAGGGGGCAGGAGTTCTTC. Encoded protein: CASSTNRGQEFF.

The chain recombines TRBV30 with TRBJ2-3, with a weak D call TRBD1 (5 bases). V shed 0 bases and J shed 1 base, with 11 bases lying between them. Germline-derived CDR1 and CDR2 are GTSNPN and SVGIG (reference sequence). There are 15 residues in the CDR3. CDR3 region: CAWSVGEGGTDTQYF. The DNA for the CDR3 is TGTGCCTGGAGTGTAGGGGAAGGGGGCACAGATACGCAGTATTTT.

The V call is TRBV7-2, the J call TRBJ1-5; D perhaps matches TRBD1 (5 bases). The ends were cut back, 5 bases at V and 1 base at J, with 18 bases in the middle. The CDR3 extends over 17 amino acids. Germline values: CDR1 SGHTA, CDR2 FQGNSA. CDR3 in DNA: TGTGCCAGCAGCCCCGGTAAGGGGAGTCGGAGCAATCAGCCCCAGCATTTT. Its protein product is CASSPGKGSRSNQPQHF.

The J gene is TRBJ2-6, the V gene TRBV7-9; D is possibly TRBD1 (6 bases). Trimming stripped 5 bases from V and 4 bases from J, with 9 bases between. The CDR3 is made up of 14 amino acids. Germline assignment: CDR1 SEHNR and CDR2 FQNEAQ (reference sequence). As DNA, the CDR3 is TGTGCCAGCAGCCCCAGGGGCGGGGCCAACGTCCTGACTTTC. This sequence encodes CASSPRGGANVLTF.

The chain uses TRBV19 and TRBJ2-1; 9 positions match TRBD2. The V gene end was trimmed by 5 bases and the J gene end by 2 bases; junction bases not matched to a gene: 10. Germline V lookup: CDR1 LNHDA, CDR2 SQIVND (reference sequence). This CDR3 region has 17 residues. The CDR3 DNA reads TGTGCCAGTAGTCCCCGGCTAGCGGGACCCGCCTACAATGAGCAGTTCTTC. Its translation: CASSPRLAGPAYNEQFF. The full variable domain, in which reference TRBV19 and TRBJ2-1 provide the parts outside the CDR3, is DGGITQSPKYLFRKEGQNVTLSCEQNLNHDAMYWYRQDPGQGLRLIYYSQIVNDFQKGDIAEGYSVSREKKESFPLTVTSAQKNPTAFYLCASSPRLAGPAYNEQFFGPGTRLTVL.

This clone was detected a few times. The rearrangement links TRBV5-3 to TRBJ1-1, with D perhaps TRBD1 (5 bases). TRBV5-3 is flagged as an ORF with uncertain function. This CDR3 has 13 amino acids. V lost 0 bases to trimming and J lost 4 bases, with 7 bases between them. CDR3 sequence: CARSLDRFTEAFF. CDR3 in DNA: TGTGCCAGAAGCTTGGACAGGTTCACTGAAGCTTTCTTT.

V usage is TRBV28 and J usage is TRBJ1-2, with D hard to call. The CDR3 runs 14 residues. The ends were cut back, 0 bases at V and 4 bases at J, with 9 bases in the middle. Germline V gene lookup returns CDR1 MDHEN and CDR2 SYDVKM. The CDR3 reads CASSLWIVSYGYTF. DNA of the CDR3: TGTGCCAGCAGTTTATGGATAGTTTCCTATGGCTACACCTTC.

The genes are TRBV13 and TRBJ2-1; no clear D. The CDR3 has 12 residues. Germline CDR1 is PRHDT and CDR2 is FYEKMQ (reference sequence). Trimming pared 2 bases from V and 7 bases from J, leaving 6 bases between. CDR3 residues: CASSLLSNEQFF. Written as DNA, the CDR3 is TGTGCCAGCAGCTTACTAAGTAATGAGCAGTTCTTC.

This chain joins TRBV5-1 and TRBJ1-6; D is uncertain. Germline CDR1 reads SGHRS; CDR2 reads YFSETQ. V lost 4 bases and J lost 2, with 13 bases in between. The length of the CDR3 is 16 residues. Written as DNA, the CDR3 is TGCGCCAGCAGCCCGGAAAAGGGTCCCTATAATTCACCCCTCCACTTT. This codes for CASSPEKGPYNSPLHF.

This clone was found a few times. The chain carries TRBV4-1 and TRBJ1-4, with D maybe TRBD1 (5 bases). Germline CDR1 MGHRA, CDR2 YSYEKL. V was clipped by 4 bases and J by 7 bases, with 16 bases between them. The CDR3 extends over 15 amino acids. The DNA for the CDR3 is TGCGCCAGCAGCCCGTTGGACGGGGGAAGTGAAAAACTGTTTTTT. Translation gives CASSPLDGGSEKLFF.

This clone was seen a few times. This chain joins TRBV7-6 and TRBJ2-2; 9 bases line up with TRBD2. V trimming: 1 base; J trimming: 5 bases; junction bases outside the gene matches: 8. The CDR3 is 17 residues long. Germline V gives CDR1 SGHVS, CDR2 FNYEAQ. CDR3 sequence: CASSLGAGGPGTGELFF. CDR3 bases: TGTGCCAGCAGCTTAGGTGCGGGAGGGCCTGGAACCGGGGAGCTGTTTTTT. The full variable domain, in which reference TRBV7-6 and TRBJ2-2 provide the parts outside the CDR3, is GAGVSQSPRYKVTKRGQDVALRCDPISGHVSLYWYRQALGQGPEFLTYFNYEAQQDKSGLPNDRFSAERPEGSISTLTIQRTEQRDSAMYRCASSLGAGGPGTGELFFGEGSRLTVL.

The rearrangement joins TRBV6-5 to TRBJ1-1; tentatively, D is TRBD1 (6 bases). The CDR3 loop spans 14 amino acids. Between the trimmed V and J ends, which lost 6 bases and 8 bases, there was a span of 19 bases. CDR1 and CDR2 (germline): MNHEY, SVGAGI. The CDR3 sequence is CASRSSGGGREAFF. CDR3 DNA sequence: TGTGCCAGCAGGTCGAGCGGGGGCGGAAGGGAAGCTTTCTTT.

The chain has TRBV6-1 and TRBJ2-1; no definite D call. Trimming cost V 2 bases and J 3 bases, with 17 bases left between them. This CDR3 region has 17 residues. Germline-derived CDR1 and CDR2 are MNHNS and SASEGT. The CDR3 spells CASSEFYGSSGYNEQFF. The CDR3 region has the DNA TGTGCCAGCAGTGAATTTTATGGCTCATCGGGCTACAATGAGCAGTTCTTC.

This clone showed up just a few times. The chain has TRBV14 and TRBJ1-5; possible D gene TRBD1, 6 bases. This CDR3 is 22 amino acids long. Germline CDR1 and CDR2: SGHDN and FVKESK. Trimming removed 1 base at V and 0 bases at J, with 28 bases between. The CDR3 here is CASSQGRGGLTRREYSNQPQHF. CDR3 bases: TGTGCCAGCAGCCAAGGAAGGGGGGGGCTAACGCGAAGGGAATATAGCAATCAGCCCCAGCATTTT.